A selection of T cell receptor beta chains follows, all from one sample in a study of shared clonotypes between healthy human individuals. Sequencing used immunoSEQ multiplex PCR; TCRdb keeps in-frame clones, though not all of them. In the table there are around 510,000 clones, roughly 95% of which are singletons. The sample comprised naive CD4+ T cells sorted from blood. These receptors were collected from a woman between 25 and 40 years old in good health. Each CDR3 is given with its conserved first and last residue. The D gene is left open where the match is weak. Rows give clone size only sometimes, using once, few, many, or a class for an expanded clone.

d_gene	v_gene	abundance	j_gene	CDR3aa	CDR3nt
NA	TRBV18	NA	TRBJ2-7	CASSPTQGNYEQYF	TGTGCCAGCTCGCCAACGCAAGGGAACTACGAGCAGTACTTC
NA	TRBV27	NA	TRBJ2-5	CASSFVGLGQRFQETQYF	TGTGCCAGCAGTTTCGTGGGGTTGGGGCAGCGATTCCAAGAGACCCAGTACTTC
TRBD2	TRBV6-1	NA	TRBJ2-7	CASSKSGSYEQYF	TGTGCCAGCAGCAAAAGCGGGAGCTACGAGCAGTACTTC
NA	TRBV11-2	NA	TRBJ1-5	CASTRDGRGGGPQHF	TGTGCCAGCACCAGAGACGGGCGCGGGGGGGGACCCCAGCATTTT
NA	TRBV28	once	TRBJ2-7	CASSFGTYEQYF	TGTGCCAGCAGTTTCGGGACCTACGAGCAGTACTTC
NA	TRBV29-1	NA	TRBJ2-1	CSVGPRLALNEQFF	TGCAGCGTTGGACCCCGGCTAGCGTTAAATGAGCAGTTCTTC
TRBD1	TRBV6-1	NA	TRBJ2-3	CASSQDRSGTDTQYF	TGTGCCAGCAGTCAGGACAGGTCCGGAACAGATACGCAGTATTTT
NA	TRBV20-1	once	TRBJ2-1	CSGEEGNEQFF	TGCAGTGGGGAGGAGGGCAATGAGCAGTTCTTC
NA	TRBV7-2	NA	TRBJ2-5	CASSLVGSGETQYF	TGTGCCAGCAGCTTAGTGGGGTCTGGCGAGACCCAGTACTTC
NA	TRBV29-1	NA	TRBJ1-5	CSVGTGLGQPQHF	TGCAGCGTTGGTACAGGGCTAGGACAGCCCCAACATTTT
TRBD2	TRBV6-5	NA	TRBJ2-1	CASSSTTSGRRNEQFF	TGTGCCAGCAGTTCAACGACTAGCGGGAGAAGGAATGAGCAGTTCTTC
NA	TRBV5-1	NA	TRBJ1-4	CASSLATDEKLFF	TGCGCCAGCAGCTTGGCGACGGATGAAAAACTGTTTTTT
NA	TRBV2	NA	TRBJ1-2	CASTLLRHRPGYGYTF	TGTGCCAGCACCCTATTGAGGCACCGGCCTGGCTATGGCTACACCTTC
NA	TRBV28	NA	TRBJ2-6	CASTRGTGANVLTF	TGTGCCAGCACCAGGGGCACTGGGGCCAACGTCCTGACTTTC